Detailed here is one TCR beta chain. Cohorts were based on clinical histories the participants reported. Exposed study participants had met a COVID-19 case within 2 weeks before entry. These data originate in a study of blood T cell repertoires in COVID-19. Authors' data handling: The authors estimated nucleated cell counts from reference gene primer amplification. Clones were read by immunoSEQ multiplex PCR, and TCRdb kept only the in-frame ones, dropping some. From that table come the V and J calls and clone size; the DNA was used to work out D and trimming. This sample has about 140,000 clones, with approximately 80% found just once. The length of the CDR3 is 17 residues. V gave up 1 base and J gave up 0 bases; unmatched junction bases: 8. Germline V CDR1 and CDR2: SGHDN, FVKESK.

The sequenced sample was PBMCs or T cells enriched from blood (not recorded which). V and J are TRBV14 and TRBJ1-1; TRBD1 matches at 7 bases. This clonotype originated in a woman between 18 and 30 years old who had been exposed to COVID-19. CDR3: CASSQVARGSLNTEAFF. The CDR3 bases are TGTGCCAGCAGCCAAGTTGCCAGGGGGAGCCTGAACACTGAAGCTTTCTTT. The full variable domain, with the rest looked up from reference TRBV14 and TRBJ1-1, is EAGVTQFPSHSVIEKGQTVTLRCDPISGHDNLYWYRRVMGKEIKFLLHFVKESKQDESGMPNNRFLAERTGGTYSTLKVQPAELEDSGVYFCASSQVARGSLNTEAFFGQGTRLTVV.